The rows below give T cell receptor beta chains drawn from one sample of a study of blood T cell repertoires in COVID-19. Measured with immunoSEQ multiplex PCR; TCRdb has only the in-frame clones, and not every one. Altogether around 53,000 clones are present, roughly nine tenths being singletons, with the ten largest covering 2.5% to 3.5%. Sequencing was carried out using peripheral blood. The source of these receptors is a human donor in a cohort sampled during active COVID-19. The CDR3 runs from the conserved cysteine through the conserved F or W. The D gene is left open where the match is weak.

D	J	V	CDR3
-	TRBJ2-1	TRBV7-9	CASSDGVYHNEQFF
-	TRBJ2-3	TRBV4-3	CASSPGQSDTDTQYF
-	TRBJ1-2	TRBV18	CASSPTRLPFYGYTF
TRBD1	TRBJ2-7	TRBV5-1	CASSLEGQGLRSSYEQYF
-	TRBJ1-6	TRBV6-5	CASSYSPQLLNSPLHF
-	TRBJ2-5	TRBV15	CATSRDTRETQYF
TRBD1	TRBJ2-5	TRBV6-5	CASSQGAETQYF
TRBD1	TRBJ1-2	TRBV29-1	CSVRTGLDYGYTF
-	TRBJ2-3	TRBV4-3	CASSQARGTDTQYF
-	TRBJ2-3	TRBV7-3	CASSFRGARTDTQYF
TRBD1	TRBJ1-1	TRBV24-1	CATRGTGDTEAFF
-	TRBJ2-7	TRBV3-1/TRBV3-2	CASSRNQGNGEQYF
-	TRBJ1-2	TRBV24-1	CATSDGPEGYGYTF
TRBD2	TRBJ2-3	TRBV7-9	CASSRTSGRVTDTQYF
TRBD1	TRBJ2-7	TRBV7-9	CASSPTTSGTEFYEQYF
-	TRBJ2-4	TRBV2	CASVSESGIQYF
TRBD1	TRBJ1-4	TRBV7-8	CASRRDRDLHSNEKLFF
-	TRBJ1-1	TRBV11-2	CASSVRGAGMNTEAFF
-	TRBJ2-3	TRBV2	CASGPPEDTQYF
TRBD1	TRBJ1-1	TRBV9	CATEPRGRGTEAFF
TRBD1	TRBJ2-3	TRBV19	CASSSRDRDTQYF
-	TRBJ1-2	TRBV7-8	CASRGTGSGYTF